One and the same sample provided the 3 T cell receptor beta chains below, sequenced in a study of CD8+CD57+ T cells in acquired aplastic anemia. Patients chosen for sequencing had shown CD8+CD57+ cell expansion by flow cytometry. TCR beta VDJ and CDR3 were profiled, and genomic DNA was the template. One entry per CDR3 protein, called by TCRdb with MiXCR from the reads. Of approximately 300,000 distinct CDR3 sequences in the sample, 56% were seen once. The sequenced sample consisted of sorted CD4+, CD8+, or CD8+CD57+ T cells (not recorded which) from PBMCs. Source of these receptors: a human donor with aplastic anemia.

The gene calls are TRBV20-1 and TRBJ2-1, with 8 bases identical to TRBD1. In germline, CDR1 is DFQATT, CDR2 SNEGSKA (reference sequence). The junction had 17 bases not matched to a gene; V was cut back by 6 bases and J by 13 bases. The CDR3 totals 14 residues. The CDR3 reads CSAEDRVTAYEQFF. For the CDR3, the DNA is TGCAGTGCCGAGGACAGGGTAACCGCCTACGAACAGTTCTTC.

This clonotype was seen just once. The chain has TRBV24-1 and TRBJ2-2; TRBD2 is a possible D gene (5 bases). V was clipped by 3 bases and J by 5 bases, with 15 bases between them. The V gene's germline CDR1 is KGHDR and CDR2 SFDVKD. This CDR3 spans 16 amino acids. The CDR3 sequence: CATSDPRAGNTGELFF. Here the CDR3 DNA reads TGTGCCACCAGTGATCCGCGGGCAGGAAATACCGGGGAGCTGTTTTTT.

This chain connects TRBV19 to TRBJ2-2; D might be TRBD1 (6 bases). Per germline, CDR1 LNHDA and CDR2 SQIVND (reference sequence). Deletions cut 7 bases from V and 7 bases from J, with 19 bases between. This CDR3 is 15 amino acids long. CDR3 sequence (DNA): TGTGCCAGTACCGTCAGGGGAACAGGGATCGGGGAGCTGTTTTTT. As protein: CASTVRGTGIGELFF.